This TCR beta chain stems from a study of cytomegalovirus exposure and HLA in healthy donors. Overall study results and limits: It was confirmed in vitro that a few of the CMV-associated chains were specific for CMV antigens. An analysis was carried out at a later point. It showed that HLA-associated TCR beta chains were more clonally expanded than equally common non-associated chains. Compared with the roughly 700-donor mean, an Asian-associated ancestry cluster reportedly had fewer N-insertions, according to a later analysis. Earlier findings revealed that most TCR beta V segments proved productive either about 90% or about 30% of the time.

Concerning this clone itself: Its antigen is not identified.

PCR primers comprised 60 Vbeta and 13 Jbeta primers. The protocol was immunoSEQ multiplex PCR, while the TCRdb copy is restricted to in-frame clones and leaves out a portion. In the table there are some 150,000 clones, about 80% of which are singletons. This CDR3 is built from 15 residues. Trimming removed 4 bases from V and 0 bases from J, with 10 bases in between. Germline loops: CDR1 SGHRS, CDR2 YFSETQ. The genes are TRBV5-1 and TRBJ1-4; D is unresolved. The specimen sequenced was PBMCs. This TCR was recovered from a middle-aged man in good health and CMV-seropositive. CDR3 bases: TGCGCCAGCAGCCCTACAGCTGCAACTAATGAAAAACTGTTTTTT. This codes for CASSPTAATNEKLFF.